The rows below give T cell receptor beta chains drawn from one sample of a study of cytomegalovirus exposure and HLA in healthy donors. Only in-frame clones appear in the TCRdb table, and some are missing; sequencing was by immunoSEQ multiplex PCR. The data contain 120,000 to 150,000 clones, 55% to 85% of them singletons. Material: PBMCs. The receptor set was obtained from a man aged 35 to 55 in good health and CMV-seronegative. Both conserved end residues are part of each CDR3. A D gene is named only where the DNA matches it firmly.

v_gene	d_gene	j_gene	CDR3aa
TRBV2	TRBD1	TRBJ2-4	CASRGQTNIQYF
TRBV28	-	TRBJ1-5	CASSLSGAYSNQPQHF
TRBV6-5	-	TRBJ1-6	CASSPGGNSPLHF
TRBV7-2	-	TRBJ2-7	CASSLEEGSYEQYF
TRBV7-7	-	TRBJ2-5	CASSSEGQTQYF
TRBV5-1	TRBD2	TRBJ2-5	CASSTGLQETQYF
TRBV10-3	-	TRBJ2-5	CATRDLPQQETQYF
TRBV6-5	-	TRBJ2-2	CASSSAGGLFF
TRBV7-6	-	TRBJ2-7	CASSHSGPYEQYF
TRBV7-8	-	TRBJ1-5	CASSLEFQDQPQHF
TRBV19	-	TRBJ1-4	CASRSGFEKLFF
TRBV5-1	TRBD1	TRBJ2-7	CASSLYRQGYEQYF
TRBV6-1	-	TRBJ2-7	CASSGSVFLYEQYF
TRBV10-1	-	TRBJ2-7	CASSESWRVEYEQYF
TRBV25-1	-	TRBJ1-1	CASSAQGRVGAFF
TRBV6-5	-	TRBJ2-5	CATATGTYGPTQYF
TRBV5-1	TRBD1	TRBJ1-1	CASSLGNSNRGHTEAFF
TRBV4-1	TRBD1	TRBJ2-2	CASSQDWDRLPGELFF
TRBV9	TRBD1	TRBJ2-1	CASSTPIDRGTNEQFF
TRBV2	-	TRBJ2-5	CASSVARWKTQYF
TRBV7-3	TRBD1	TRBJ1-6	CASRQGHNSPLHF
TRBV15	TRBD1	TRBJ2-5	CATSRAGGGQETQYF
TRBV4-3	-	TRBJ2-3	CASSQDTREVIDTQYF
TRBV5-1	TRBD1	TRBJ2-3	CASSLGGGQASTDTQYF
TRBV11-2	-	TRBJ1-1	CASSLAGRAFF
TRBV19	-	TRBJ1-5	CASRQSNSNQPQHF
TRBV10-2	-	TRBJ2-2	CASSSRENTGELFF
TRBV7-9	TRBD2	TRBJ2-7	CASSTTSGSAYEQYF
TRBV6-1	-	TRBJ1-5	CASSEINRGNQPQHF
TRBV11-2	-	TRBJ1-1	CASSLAGVGNTEAFF
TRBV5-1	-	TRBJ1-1	CASSLYSGGPPTEAFF
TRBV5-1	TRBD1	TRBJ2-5	CASSYLQGAQETQYF
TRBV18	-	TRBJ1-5	CASSPRSGDNQPQHF